This entry features one TCR beta chain sequence. The data were taken from a study of blood T cell repertoires in COVID-19. Study information: Donors in the United States, Italy and Spain gave samples during acute or convalescent COVID-19. Sample material is recorded as cDNA or gDNA derived from T cells, B-cell-depleted T cells, or PBMCs.

Per germline, CDR1 LNHDA and CDR2 SQIVND (reference sequence). Trimming pared 7 bases from V and 6 bases from J, leaving 25 bases between. This CDR3 spans 17 amino acids. Original analysis: Amplification with reference gene primers provided the estimates of nucleated cell counts. Sequencing was performed with immunoSEQ multiplex PCR; in TCRdb, only in-frame clones are kept and a portion is missing. Clone size and V and J calls were adopted from that table, with D and trimming inferred from the DNA. In the table there are about 200,000 clones, around 83% of which are singletons. Sequenced sample: peripheral blood. This chain joins TRBV19 and TRBJ2-1, with D tentatively TRBD2 (5 bases). The TCR sequence derives from a human donor in a cohort sampled during active COVID-19. The DNA for the CDR3 is TGTGCCAGTACTCGCCGCGAGGGTTCTCCTGAAGGCAATGAGCAGTTCTTC. Its translation: CASTRREGSPEGNEQFF.